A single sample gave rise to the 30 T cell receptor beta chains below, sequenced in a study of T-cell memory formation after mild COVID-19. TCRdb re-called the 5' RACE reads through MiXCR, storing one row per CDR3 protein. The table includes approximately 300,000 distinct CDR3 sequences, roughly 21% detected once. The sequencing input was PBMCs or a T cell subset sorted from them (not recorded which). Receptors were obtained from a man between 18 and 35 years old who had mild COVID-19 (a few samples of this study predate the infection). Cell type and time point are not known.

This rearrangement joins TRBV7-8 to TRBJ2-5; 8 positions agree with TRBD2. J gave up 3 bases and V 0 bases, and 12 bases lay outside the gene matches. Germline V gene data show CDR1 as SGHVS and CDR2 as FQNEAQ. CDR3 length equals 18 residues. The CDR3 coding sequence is TGTGCCAGCAGCTTAGCGCGGCTAGCGGGTTATCTGGAAGAGACCCAGTACTTC. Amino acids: CASSLARLAGYLEETQYF.

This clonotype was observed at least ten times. The CDR3 DNA is TGTGCCAGCAGTTTAAGGACTCCTGACACAGATACGCAGTATTTT. It encodes CASSLRTPDTDTQYF. This chain uses TRBV27 with TRBJ2-3; D is perhaps TRBD2 (5 bases). Germline values: CDR1 MNHEY, CDR2 SMNVEV (reference sequence). The ends were cut back, 2 bases at V and 2 bases at J, with 11 bases in the middle. The CDR3 totals 15 residues.

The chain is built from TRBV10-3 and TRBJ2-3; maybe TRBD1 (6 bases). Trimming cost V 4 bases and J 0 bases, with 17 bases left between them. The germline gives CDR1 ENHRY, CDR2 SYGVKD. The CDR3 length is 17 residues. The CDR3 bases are TGTGCCATCAGTGGGACGGACAGCAAAGAGAGCACAGATACGCAGTATTTT. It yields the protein CAISGTDSKESTDTQYF.

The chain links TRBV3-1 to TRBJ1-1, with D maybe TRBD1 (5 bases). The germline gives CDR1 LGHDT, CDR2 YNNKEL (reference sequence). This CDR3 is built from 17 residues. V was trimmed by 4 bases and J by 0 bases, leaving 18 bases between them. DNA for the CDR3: TGTGCCAGCAGCCCGTGGTCCCAAAGGACAATGAACACTGAAGCTTTCTTT. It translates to CASSPWSQRTMNTEAFF.

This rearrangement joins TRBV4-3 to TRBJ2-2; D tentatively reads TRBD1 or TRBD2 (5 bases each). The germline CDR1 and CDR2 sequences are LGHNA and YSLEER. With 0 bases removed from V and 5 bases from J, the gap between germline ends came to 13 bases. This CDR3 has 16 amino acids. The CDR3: CASSQDSRDPTGELFF. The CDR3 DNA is TGCGCCAGCAGCCAAGATAGCAGGGACCCAACCGGGGAGCTGTTTTTT.

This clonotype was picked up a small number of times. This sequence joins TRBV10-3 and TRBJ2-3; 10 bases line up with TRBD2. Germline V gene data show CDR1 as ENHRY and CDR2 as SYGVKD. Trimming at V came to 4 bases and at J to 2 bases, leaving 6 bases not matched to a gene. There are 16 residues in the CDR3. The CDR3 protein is CAISALAGETTDTQYF. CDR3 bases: TGTGCCATCAGTGCCCTAGCGGGGGAGACCACAGATACGCAGTATTTT.

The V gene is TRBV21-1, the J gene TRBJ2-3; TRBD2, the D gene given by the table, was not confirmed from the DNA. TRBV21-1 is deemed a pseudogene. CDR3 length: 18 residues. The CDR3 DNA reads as TGTGCCAGCAGCAAGGGAGGCGGACCTCTAGCCACCACAGATACGCAGTATTTT. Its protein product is CASSKGGGPLATTDTQYF.

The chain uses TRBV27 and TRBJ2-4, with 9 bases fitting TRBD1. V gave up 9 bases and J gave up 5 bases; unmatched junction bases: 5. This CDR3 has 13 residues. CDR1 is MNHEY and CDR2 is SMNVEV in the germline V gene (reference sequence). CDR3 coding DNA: TGTGCCAGTGGGGACAGGGTGGAAAACATTCAGTACTTC. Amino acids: CASGDRVENIQYF.

DNA of the CDR3: TGTGCCAGCAGCACGTCCGGAGGGAGGGCCTATGGCTACACCTTC. This codes for CASSTSGGRAYGYTF. This chain links TRBV12-3 or TRBV12-4 with TRBJ1-2; no clear D. The V and J ends lost 6 bases and 4 bases respectively, with 18 bases between them. The CDR3 has 15 amino acids.

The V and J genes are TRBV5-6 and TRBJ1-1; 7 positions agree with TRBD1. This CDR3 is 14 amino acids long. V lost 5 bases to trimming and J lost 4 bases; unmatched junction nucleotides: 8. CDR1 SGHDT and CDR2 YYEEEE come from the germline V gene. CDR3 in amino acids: CASRGGLEGTEAFF. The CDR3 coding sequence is TGTGCCAGCAGAGGGGGCTTAGAAGGCACTGAAGCTTTCTTT. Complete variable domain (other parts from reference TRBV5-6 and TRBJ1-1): DAGVTQSPTHLIKTRGQQVTLRCSPKSGHDTVSWYQQALGQGPQFIFQYYEEEERQRGNFPDRFSGHQFPNYSSELNVNALLLGDSALYLCASRGGLEGTEAFFGQGTRLTVV.

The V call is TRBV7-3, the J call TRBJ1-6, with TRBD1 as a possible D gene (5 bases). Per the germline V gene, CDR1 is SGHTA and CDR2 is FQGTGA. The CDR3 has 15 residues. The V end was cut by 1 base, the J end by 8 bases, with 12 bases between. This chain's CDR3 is CASSLRGDPHSPLHF. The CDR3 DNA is TGTGCCAGCAGCTTAAGAGGGGATCCCCATTCACCCCTCCACTTT.

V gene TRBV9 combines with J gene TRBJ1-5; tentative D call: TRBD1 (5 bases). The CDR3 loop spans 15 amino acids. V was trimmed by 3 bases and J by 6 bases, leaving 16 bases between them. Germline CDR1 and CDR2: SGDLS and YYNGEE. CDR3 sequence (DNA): TGTGCCAGCAGCGCTACAGGTGGCCCCGGTCAGCCCCAGCATTTT. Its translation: CASSATGGPGQPQHF.

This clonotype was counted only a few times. CDR3 loop: CATNNPGQLSPLHF. The DNA of the CDR3 is TGTGCCACCAACAATCCGGGACAGCTTTCACCCCTCCACTTT. The chain employs TRBV19 and TRBJ1-6; TRBD1 matches 7 bases. The CDR3 totals 14 residues. Per germline, CDR1 LNHDA and CDR2 SQIVND (reference sequence). The V gene end was trimmed by 10 bases and the J gene end by 9 bases; junction bases not matched to a gene: 12.

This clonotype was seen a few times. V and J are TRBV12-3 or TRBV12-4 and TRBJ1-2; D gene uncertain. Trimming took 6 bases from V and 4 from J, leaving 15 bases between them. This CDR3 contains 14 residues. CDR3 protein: CASSPTAGFYGYTF. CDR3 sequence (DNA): TGTGCCAGCAGCCCAACAGCGGGGTTCTATGGCTACACCTTC.

This CDR3 reads CASSKGVRSPLHF. The CDR3 nucleotides read TGTGCCAGCAGCAAAGGCGTTAGATCACCCCTCCACTTT. The chain couples TRBV7-3 to TRBJ1-6; D not resolved. This CDR3 comprises 13 residues. V lost 5 bases and J 10 bases, leaving 12 bases between the germline ends. Germline CDR1 SGHTA, CDR2 FQGTGA.

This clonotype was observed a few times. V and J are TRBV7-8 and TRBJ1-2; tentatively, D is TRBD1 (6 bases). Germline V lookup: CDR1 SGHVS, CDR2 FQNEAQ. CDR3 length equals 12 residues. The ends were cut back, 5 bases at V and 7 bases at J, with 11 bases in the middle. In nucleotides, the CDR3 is TGTGCCAGCAGCCCCTCAGGGGCTGGCTACACCTTC. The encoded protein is CASSPSGAGYTF.

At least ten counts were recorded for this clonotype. This CDR3 is CASSLVGGEKLFF. Here the CDR3 DNA reads TGCGCCAGCAGCCTGGTGGGAGGAGAAAAACTGTTTTTT. The chain combines TRBV4-1 with TRBJ1-4; D not resolved. This CDR3 has 13 residues. The ends were cut back, 4 bases at V and 8 bases at J, with 11 bases in the middle. Germline V gene sequence: CDR1 MGHRA, CDR2 YSYEKL.

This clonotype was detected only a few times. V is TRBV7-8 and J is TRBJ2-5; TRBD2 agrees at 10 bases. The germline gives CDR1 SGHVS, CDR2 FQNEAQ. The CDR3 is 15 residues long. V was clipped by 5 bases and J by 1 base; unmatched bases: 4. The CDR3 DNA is TGTGCCAGCAGCGTTACTAGCGGGGTCCAAGAGACCCAGTACTTC. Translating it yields CASSVTSGVQETQYF. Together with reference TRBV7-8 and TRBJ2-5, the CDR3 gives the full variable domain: GAGVSQSPRYKVAKRGQDVALRCDPISGHVSLFWYQQALGQGPEFLTYFQNEAQLDKSGLPSDRFFAERPEGSVSTLKIQRTQQEDSAVYLCASSVTSGVQETQYFGPGTRLLVL.

The CDR3 coding sequence is TGTGCCAGCAGAACCGGACGGTTTAATGAAAAACTGTTTTTT. Amino acid sequence: CASRTGRFNEKLFF. The chain employs TRBV6-5 and TRBJ1-4; D remains unclear. Per germline, CDR1 MNHEY and CDR2 SVGAGI. V was trimmed by 6 bases and J by 4 bases, leaving 12 bases between them. This CDR3 is 14 amino acids long.

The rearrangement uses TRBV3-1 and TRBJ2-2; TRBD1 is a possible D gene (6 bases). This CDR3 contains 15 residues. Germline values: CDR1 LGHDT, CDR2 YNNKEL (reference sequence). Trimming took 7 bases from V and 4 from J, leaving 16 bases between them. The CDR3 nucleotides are TGTGCCAGCAAGTTGTCAGGGGCGCGCACCGGGGAGCTGTTTTTT. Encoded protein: CASKLSGARTGELFF.

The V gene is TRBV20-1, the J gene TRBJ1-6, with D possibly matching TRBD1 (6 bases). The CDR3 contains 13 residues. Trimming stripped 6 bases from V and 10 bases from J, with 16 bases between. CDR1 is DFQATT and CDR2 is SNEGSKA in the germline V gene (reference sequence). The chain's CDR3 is CSASQGKGSPLHF. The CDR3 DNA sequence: TGCAGTGCCAGTCAGGGGAAGGGCTCACCCCTCCACTTT.

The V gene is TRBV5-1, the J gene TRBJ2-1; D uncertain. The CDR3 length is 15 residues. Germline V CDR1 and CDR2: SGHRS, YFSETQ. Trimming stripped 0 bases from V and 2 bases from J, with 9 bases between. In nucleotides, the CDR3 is TGCGCCAGCAGCTTGGCCTTCGGCACCTACAATGAGCAGTTCTTC. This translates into CASSLAFGTYNEQFF.

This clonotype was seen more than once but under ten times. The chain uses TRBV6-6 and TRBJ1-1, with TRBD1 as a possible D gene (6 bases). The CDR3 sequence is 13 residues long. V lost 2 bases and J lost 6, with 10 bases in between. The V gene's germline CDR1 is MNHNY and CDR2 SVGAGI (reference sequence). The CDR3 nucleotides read TGTGCCAGCAGTTACGGAGGACAGCCTGAAGCTTTCTTT. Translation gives CASSYGGQPEAFF.

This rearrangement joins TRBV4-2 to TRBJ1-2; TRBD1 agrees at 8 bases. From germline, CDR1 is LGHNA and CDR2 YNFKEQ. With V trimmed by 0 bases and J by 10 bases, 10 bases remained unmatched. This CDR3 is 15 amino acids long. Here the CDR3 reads CASSQDAGQGLIYTF. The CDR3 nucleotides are TGTGCCAGCAGCCAAGATGCAGGACAGGGACTTATCTACACCTTC.

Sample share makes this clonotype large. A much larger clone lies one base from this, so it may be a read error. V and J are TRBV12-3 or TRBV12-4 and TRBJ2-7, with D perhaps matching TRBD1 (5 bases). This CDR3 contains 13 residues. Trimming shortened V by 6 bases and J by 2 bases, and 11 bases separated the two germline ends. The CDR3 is CASRFWTPYEQYF. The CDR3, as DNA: TGTGCCAGCAGATTTTGGACACCCTACGAGCAGTACTTC.

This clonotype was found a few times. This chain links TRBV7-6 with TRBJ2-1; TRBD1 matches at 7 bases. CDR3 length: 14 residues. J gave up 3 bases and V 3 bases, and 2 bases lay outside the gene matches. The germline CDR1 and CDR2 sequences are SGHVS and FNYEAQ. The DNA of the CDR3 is TGTGCCAGCAGCTTGCGACAGGGCTACAATGAGCAGTTCTTC. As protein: CASSLRQGYNEQFF.

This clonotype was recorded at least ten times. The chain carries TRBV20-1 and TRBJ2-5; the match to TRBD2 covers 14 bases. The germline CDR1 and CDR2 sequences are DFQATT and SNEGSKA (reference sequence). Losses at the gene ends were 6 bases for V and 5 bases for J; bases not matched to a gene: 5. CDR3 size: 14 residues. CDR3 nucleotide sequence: TGCAGTGCGACTAGCGGGGGGGCAGGGGAGACCCAGTACTTC. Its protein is CSATSGGAGETQYF.

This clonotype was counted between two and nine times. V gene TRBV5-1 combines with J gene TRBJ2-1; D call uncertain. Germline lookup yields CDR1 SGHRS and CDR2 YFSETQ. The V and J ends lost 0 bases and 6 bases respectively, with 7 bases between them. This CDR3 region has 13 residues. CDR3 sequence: CASSLEWGNEQFF. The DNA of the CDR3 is TGCGCCAGCAGCTTGGAGTGGGGCAATGAGCAGTTCTTC.

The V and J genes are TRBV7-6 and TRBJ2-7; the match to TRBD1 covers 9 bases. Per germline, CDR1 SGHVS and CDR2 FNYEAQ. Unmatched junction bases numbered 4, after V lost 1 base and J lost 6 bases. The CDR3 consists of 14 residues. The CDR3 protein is CASSLVTGGVEQYF. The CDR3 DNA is TGTGCCAGCAGCTTAGTGACAGGGGGTGTCGAGCAGTACTTC.

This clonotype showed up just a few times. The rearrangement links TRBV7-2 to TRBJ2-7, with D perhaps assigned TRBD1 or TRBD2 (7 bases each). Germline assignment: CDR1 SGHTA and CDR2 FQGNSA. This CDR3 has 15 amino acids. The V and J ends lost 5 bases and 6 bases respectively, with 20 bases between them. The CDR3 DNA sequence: TGTGCCAGCAGCAGGAACAGGGGCCCGGGGGGCGAGCAGTACTTC. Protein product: CASSRNRGPGGEQYF.